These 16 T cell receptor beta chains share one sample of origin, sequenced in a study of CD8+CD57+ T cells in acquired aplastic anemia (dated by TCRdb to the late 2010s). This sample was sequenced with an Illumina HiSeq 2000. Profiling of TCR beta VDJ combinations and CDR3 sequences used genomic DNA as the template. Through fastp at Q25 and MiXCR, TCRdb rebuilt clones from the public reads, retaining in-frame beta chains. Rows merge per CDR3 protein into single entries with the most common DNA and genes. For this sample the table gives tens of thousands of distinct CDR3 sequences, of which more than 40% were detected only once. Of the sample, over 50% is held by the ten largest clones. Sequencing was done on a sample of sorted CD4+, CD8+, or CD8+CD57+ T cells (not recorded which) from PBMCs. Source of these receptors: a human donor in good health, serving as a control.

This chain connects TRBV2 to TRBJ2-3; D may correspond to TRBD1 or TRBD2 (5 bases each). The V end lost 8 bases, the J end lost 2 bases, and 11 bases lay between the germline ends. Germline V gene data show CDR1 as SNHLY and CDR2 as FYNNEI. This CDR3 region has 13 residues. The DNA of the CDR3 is TGTGCCAGCGGGGGACGGCTCACAGATACGCAGTATTTT. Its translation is CASGGRLTDTQYF.

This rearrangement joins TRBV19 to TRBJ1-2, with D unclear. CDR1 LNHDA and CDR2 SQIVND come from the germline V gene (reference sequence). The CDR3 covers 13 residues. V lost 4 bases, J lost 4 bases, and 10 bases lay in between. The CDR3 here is CASSSQMFYGYTF. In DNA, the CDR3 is TGTGCCAGTAGTAGCCAGATGTTCTATGGCTACACCTTC.

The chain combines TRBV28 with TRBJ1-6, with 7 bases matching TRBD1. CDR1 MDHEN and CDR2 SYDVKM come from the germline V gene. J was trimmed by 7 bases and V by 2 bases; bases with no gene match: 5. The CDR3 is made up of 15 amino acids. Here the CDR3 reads CASSLTGVGNSPLHF. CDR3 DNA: TGTGCCAGCAGTTTAACAGGGGTGGGCAATTCACCCCTCCACTTT.

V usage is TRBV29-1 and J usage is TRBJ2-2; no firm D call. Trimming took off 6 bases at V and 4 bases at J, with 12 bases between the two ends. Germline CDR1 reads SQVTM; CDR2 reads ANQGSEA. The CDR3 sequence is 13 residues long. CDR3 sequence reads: CSVRPTATGELFF. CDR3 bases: TGCAGCGTGAGACCCACCGCCACCGGGGAGCTGTTTTTT.

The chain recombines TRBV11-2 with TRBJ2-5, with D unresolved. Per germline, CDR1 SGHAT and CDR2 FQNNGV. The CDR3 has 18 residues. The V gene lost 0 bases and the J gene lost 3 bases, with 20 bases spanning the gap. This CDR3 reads CASSLDRIDDPREETQYF. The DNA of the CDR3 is TGTGCCAGCAGCTTAGATCGAATTGACGACCCCCGGGAAGAGACCCAGTACTTC.

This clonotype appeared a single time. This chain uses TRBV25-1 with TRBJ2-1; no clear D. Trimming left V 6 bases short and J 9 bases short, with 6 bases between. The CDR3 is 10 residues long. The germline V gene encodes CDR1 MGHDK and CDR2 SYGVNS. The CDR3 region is CASSLVEQFF. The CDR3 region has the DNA TGTGCCAGCAGCTTAGTTGAGCAGTTCTTC.

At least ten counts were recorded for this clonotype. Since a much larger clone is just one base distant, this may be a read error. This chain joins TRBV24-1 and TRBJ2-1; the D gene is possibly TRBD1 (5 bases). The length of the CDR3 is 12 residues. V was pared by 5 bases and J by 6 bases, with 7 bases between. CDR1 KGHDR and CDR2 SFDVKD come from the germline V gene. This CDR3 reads CATSVQGNEQFF. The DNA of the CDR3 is TGTGCCACCAGTGTGCAGGGCAATGAGCAGTTCTTC.

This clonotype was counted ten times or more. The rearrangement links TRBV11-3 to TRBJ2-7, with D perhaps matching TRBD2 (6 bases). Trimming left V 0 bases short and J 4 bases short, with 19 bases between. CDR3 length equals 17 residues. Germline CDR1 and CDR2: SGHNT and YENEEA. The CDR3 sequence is CASSLDPVEGLGYEQYF. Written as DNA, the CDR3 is TGTGCCAGCAGCTTAGATCCGGTGGAGGGACTCGGTTACGAGCAGTACTTC.

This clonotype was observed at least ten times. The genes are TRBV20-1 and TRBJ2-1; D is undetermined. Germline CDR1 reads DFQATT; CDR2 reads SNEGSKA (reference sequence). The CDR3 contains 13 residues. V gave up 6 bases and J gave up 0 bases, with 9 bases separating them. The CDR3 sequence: CSAGDPSYNEQFF. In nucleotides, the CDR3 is TGCAGTGCCGGAGACCCCTCCTACAATGAGCAGTTCTTC.

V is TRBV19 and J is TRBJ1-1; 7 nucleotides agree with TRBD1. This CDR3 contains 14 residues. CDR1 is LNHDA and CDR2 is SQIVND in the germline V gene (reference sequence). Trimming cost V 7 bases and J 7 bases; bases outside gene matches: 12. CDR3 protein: CASTSGRGQGEAFF. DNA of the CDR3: TGTGCCAGTACCTCAGGGAGGGGGCAAGGTGAAGCTTTCTTT.

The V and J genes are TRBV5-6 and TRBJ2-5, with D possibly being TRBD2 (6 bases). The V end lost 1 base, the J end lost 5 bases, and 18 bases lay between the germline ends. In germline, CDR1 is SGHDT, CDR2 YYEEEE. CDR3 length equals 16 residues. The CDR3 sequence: CASSLSLGGIPETQYF. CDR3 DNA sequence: TGTGCCAGCAGCTTGTCCCTCGGGGGAATTCCGGAGACCCAGTACTTC. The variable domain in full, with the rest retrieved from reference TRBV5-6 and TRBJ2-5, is DAGVTQSPTHLIKTRGQQVTLRCSPKSGHDTVSWYQQALGQGPQFIFQYYEEEERQRGNFPDRFSGHQFPNYSSELNVNALLLGDSALYLCASSLSLGGIPETQYFGPGTRLLVL.

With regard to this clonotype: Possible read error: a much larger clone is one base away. CDR3 loop: CSADRNTEAFF. DNA of the CDR3: TGCAGTGCCGACAGGAACACTGAAGCTTTCTTT. The V gene is TRBV20-1, the J gene TRBJ1-1; D is possibly TRBD1 (5 bases). V was cut by 6 bases and J by 1 base, with 6 bases left in between. The germline V gene has CDR1 DFQATT and CDR2 SNEGSKA (reference sequence). CDR3 length: 11 amino acids.

CDR3 amino acids: CASSLIGTEDEAFF. CDR3 nucleotides: TGTGCCAGCAGCTTAATAGGGACAGAGGATGAAGCTTTCTTT. V is TRBV11-2 and J is TRBJ1-1; 7 nucleotides agree with TRBD1. Losses at the gene ends were 2 bases for V and 7 bases for J; bases not matched to a gene: 7. In germline, CDR1 is SGHAT, CDR2 FQNNGV. This CDR3 is 14 amino acids long.

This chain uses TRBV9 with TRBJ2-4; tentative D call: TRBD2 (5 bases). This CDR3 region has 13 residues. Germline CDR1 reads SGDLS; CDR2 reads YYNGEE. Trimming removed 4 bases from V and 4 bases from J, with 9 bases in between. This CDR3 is CASSPRDKNIQYF. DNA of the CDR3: TGTGCCAGCAGCCCCCGGGATAAAAACATTCAGTACTTC. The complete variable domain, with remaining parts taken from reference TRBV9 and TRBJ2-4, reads DSGVTQTPKHLITATGQRVTLRCSPRSGDLSVYWYQQSLDQGLQFLIQYYNGEERAKGNILERFSAQQFPDLHSELNLSSLELGDSALYFCASSPRDKNIQYFGAGTRLSVL.

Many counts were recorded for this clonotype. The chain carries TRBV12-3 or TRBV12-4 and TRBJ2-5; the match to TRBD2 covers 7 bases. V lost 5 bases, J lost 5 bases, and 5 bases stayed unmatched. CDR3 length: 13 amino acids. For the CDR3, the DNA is TGTGCCAGCAGTAGCACTAGCGCCGAGACCCAGTACTTC. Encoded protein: CASSSTSAETQYF.

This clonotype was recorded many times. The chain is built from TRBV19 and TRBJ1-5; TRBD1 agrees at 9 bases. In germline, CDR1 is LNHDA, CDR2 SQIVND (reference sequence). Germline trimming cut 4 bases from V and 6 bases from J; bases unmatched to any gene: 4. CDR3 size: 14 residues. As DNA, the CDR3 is TGTGCCAGTAGTAGGACAGGGGTAGGTCAGCCCCAGCATTTT. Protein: CASSRTGVGQPQHF. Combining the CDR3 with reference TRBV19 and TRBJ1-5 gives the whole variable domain DGGITQSPKYLFRKEGQNVTLSCEQNLNHDAMYWYRQDPGQGLRLIYYSQIVNDFQKGDIAEGYSVSREKKESFPLTVTSAQKNPTAFYLCASSRTGVGQPQHFGDGTRLSIL.